What follows are 27 T cell receptor beta chains derived from one specimen sequenced in a study of cytomegalovirus exposure and HLA in healthy donors. Only in-frame clones appear in the TCRdb table, and some are missing; sequencing was by immunoSEQ multiplex PCR. Altogether about 300,000 clones are present, more than 75% being singletons, with the ten largest covering over 0.7%. Source material: PBMCs. Receptors were obtained from a woman aged 18-30 years in good health and CMV-seronegative.

The DNA of the CDR3 is TGTGCCAGCAGTTTTGGGGCCAGGGGCCAGACCCAGTACTTC. Encoded protein: CASSFGARGQTQYF. This chain uses TRBV27 with TRBJ2-5, with D maybe TRBD1 (6 bases). The CDR3 loop spans 14 amino acids. The V gene's germline CDR1 is MNHEY and CDR2 SMNVEV (reference sequence). The V end lost 3 bases, the J end lost 6 bases, and 14 bases lay between the germline ends.

This clone was detected only once. The chain joins TRBV18 to TRBJ2-1; the match to TRBD2 covers 7 bases. The length of the CDR3 is 15 residues. Germline V gives CDR1 KGHSH, CDR2 LQKENI. Trimming at V came to 4 bases and at J to 1 base, leaving 4 bases not matched to a gene. CDR3 residues: CASSLPSGSYNEQFF. The DNA of the CDR3 is TGTGCCAGCTCACTCCCTAGCGGTTCCTACAATGAGCAGTTCTTC. Using reference TRBV18 and TRBJ2-1 for the parts outside the CDR3, the full variable domain is NAGVMQNPRHLVRRRGQEARLRCSPMKGHSHVYWYRQLPEEGLKFMVYLQKENIIDESGMPKERFSAEFPKEGPSILRIQQVVRGDSAAYFCASSLPSGSYNEQFFGPGTRLTVL.

The rearrangement joins TRBV7-6 to TRBJ2-3, with 7 positions matching TRBD1. Germline CDR1 SGHVS, CDR2 FNYEAQ. CDR3 length equals 18 residues. V shed 2 bases and J 1 base; nucleotides not matched to a gene: 12. This CDR3 is CASSLNMLTGSRTDTQYF. The CDR3 DNA sequence: TGTGCCAGCAGCTTAAACATGTTGACAGGGTCACGCACAGATACGCAGTATTTT.

The chain combines TRBV6-5 with TRBJ1-2; TRBD1 agrees at 10 bases. Unmatched junction bases numbered 4, after V lost 2 bases and J lost 7 bases. The CDR3 consists of 14 residues. The germline V gene encodes CDR1 MNHEY and CDR2 SVGAGI. The CDR3 region is CASSYGQGVTGYTF. Written as DNA, the CDR3 is TGTGCCAGCAGTTACGGACAGGGGGTAACTGGCTACACCTTC.

The chain is built from TRBV6-4 and TRBJ2-7, with D possibly TRBD1 on 5 matching bases. The CDR3 is made up of 16 amino acids. With 2 bases removed from V and 0 bases from J, the gap between germline ends came to 14 bases. Germline V gene lookup returns CDR1 MRHNA and CDR2 SNTAGT. The DNA of the CDR3 is TGTGCCAGCAGTGACGGGCGACAGCTCAGCTCCTACGAGCAGTACTTC. As protein: CASSDGRQLSSYEQYF.

V usage is TRBV28 and J usage is TRBJ2-7, with TRBD2 matching 9 bases. Germline V gene lookup returns CDR1 MDHEN and CDR2 SYDVKM. This CDR3 contains 16 residues. With 4 bases clipped from V and 1 base from J, the junction kept 8 bases outside the gene matches. The DNA for the CDR3 is TGTGCCAGCAGTTCCCTGACTAGCGGTACGTCCTACGAGCAGTACTTC. Protein sequence: CASSSLTSGTSYEQYF.

This clone was detected only once. The genes are TRBV30 and TRBJ1-2; perhaps TRBD1 as D (6 bases). V was pared by 3 bases and J by 8 bases, with 16 bases between. The CDR3 is 13 amino acids. In germline, CDR1 is GTSNPN, CDR2 SVGIG (reference sequence). The CDR3, as DNA: TGTGCCTGGAGAGAGGGGTACAGGGAAGGCTACACCTTC. Translating it yields CAWREGYREGYTF.

This clone was seen a single time. The chain is built from TRBV30 and TRBJ2-7; TRBD2 might be the D (6 bases). CDR1 GTSNPN and CDR2 SVGIG come from the germline V gene (reference sequence). V lost 0 bases to trimming and J lost 3 bases, with 12 bases between them. CDR3 length equals 14 residues. This CDR3 reads CAWSVPAGIYEQYF. CDR3 DNA sequence: TGTGCCTGGAGTGTGCCGGCGGGGATCTACGAGCAGTACTTC.

This sequence joins TRBV5-1 and TRBJ2-7; tentative D call: TRBD2 (5 bases). V was pared by 5 bases and J by 3 bases, with 15 bases between. The germline V gene has CDR1 SGHRS and CDR2 YFSETQ. This CDR3 has 14 residues. The CDR3 coding sequence is TGCGCCAGCAGTCTCATCACTAGAAGCTACGAGCAGTACTTC. Translation: CASSLITRSYEQYF.

The V call is TRBV28, the J call TRBJ1-5; 9 bases fit TRBD1. This CDR3 is 16 amino acids long. Germline V gene data show CDR1 as MDHEN and CDR2 as SYDVKM. V lost 4 bases to trimming and J lost 5 bases; unmatched junction nucleotides: 9. The CDR3 bases are TGTGCCAGCAGTTGGTCCTTAAGGACAGGGGATCAGCCCCAGCATTTT. Amino acid sequence: CASSWSLRTGDQPQHF.

The CDR3 is CASSLFGLAQETQYF. In DNA, the CDR3 is TGTGCCAGCAGTTTATTCGGACTAGCCCAAGAGACCCAGTACTTC. This chain uses TRBV27 with TRBJ2-5, with TRBD2 identical over 8 bases. The CDR3 has 15 amino acids. V lost 1 base, J lost 1 base, and 2 bases stayed unmatched. Germline CDR1 is MNHEY and CDR2 is SMNVEV (reference sequence).

This sequence joins TRBV6-5 and TRBJ2-1; D not certain. The V end was cut by 2 bases, the J end by 7 bases, with 12 bases between. Germline assignment: CDR1 MNHEY and CDR2 SVGAGI. This CDR3 is built from 14 residues. The CDR3 DNA sequence: TGTGCCAGCAGTTACCTCCCTACTCGTAATGAGCAGTTCTTC. Its translation: CASSYLPTRNEQFF.

The V call is TRBV5-4, the J call TRBJ1-4, with 7 positions matching TRBD1. Germline CDR1 and CDR2: SGHNT and YYREEE (reference sequence). The V segment lost 4 bases and the J segment 2 bases; nucleotides outside the gene matches: 14. CDR3 length equals 18 residues. CDR3 DNA sequence: TGTGCCAGCAGCCCCGATCCAGGGGGGCGGTCGACTAATGAAAAACTGTTTTTT. This sequence encodes CASSPDPGGRSTNEKLFF.

The genes are TRBV18 and TRBJ1-1, with TRBD1 identical over 7 bases. The CDR3 contains 17 residues. V was pared by 4 bases and J by 0 bases, with 11 bases of the junction left unmatched. In germline, CDR1 is KGHSH, CDR2 LQKENI. DNA for the CDR3: TGTGCCAGCTCACGTAAAAGTACCGGGACAGTGAACACTGAAGCTTTCTTT. Encoded protein: CASSRKSTGTVNTEAFF.

V gene TRBV9 combines with J gene TRBJ1-2; 10 bases fit TRBD1. The CDR3 is made up of 15 amino acids. The germline gives CDR1 SGDLS, CDR2 YYNGEE. V trimming: 3 bases; J trimming: 8 bases; junction bases outside the gene matches: 10. DNA for the CDR3: TGTGCCAGCAGCGAGAGCTCCGGGACAGGGGAGGGCTACACCTTC. This gives the protein CASSESSGTGEGYTF.

This chain joins TRBV5-1 and TRBJ2-1; TRBD2 is a possible D gene (6 bases). V dropped 2 bases and J dropped 0 bases, with 9 bases sitting between them. Germline loops: CDR1 SGHRS, CDR2 YFSETQ. The CDR3 is 15 residues long. CDR3 amino acids: CASSFGTHSYNEQFF. The CDR3 coding sequence is TGCGCCAGCAGCTTCGGGACTCACTCCTACAATGAGCAGTTCTTC.

V gene TRBV20-1 combines with J gene TRBJ2-5; no definite D call. The V and J ends lost 3 bases and 1 base respectively, with 3 bases between them. Looked up from germline, CDR1 is DFQATT and CDR2 is SNEGSKA (reference sequence). The CDR3 contains 11 residues. The CDR3 DNA reads TGCAGTGCTAGCTCCCAAGAGACCCAGTACTTC. Encoded protein: CSASSQETQYF.

The J gene is TRBJ2-1, the V gene TRBV5-4; D perhaps matches TRBD1 (5 bases). CDR3 length equals 14 residues. Per the germline V gene, CDR1 is SGHNT and CDR2 is YYREEE (reference sequence). Trimming cost V 1 base and J 1 base, with 6 bases left between them. CDR3 region: CASSLRGSYNEQFF. CDR3 DNA sequence: TGTGCCAGCAGCTTGAGGGGTTCCTACAATGAGCAGTTCTTC.

This clone was seen once. The chain uses TRBV29-1 and TRBJ2-3; D gene unclear. This CDR3 contains 11 residues. V was shortened by 5 bases and J by 8 bases, with 11 bases between the two germline ends. Germline CDR1 SQVTM, CDR2 ANQGSEA. CDR3 DNA: TGCAGCGTTACCGTGGAGATTACGCAGTATTTT. Its translation: CSVTVEITQYF.

This chain links TRBV7-9 with TRBJ1-6; D might be TRBD1 (6 bases). CDR1 and CDR2 (germline): SEHNR, FQNEAQ (reference sequence). The CDR3 contains 13 residues. The V gene lost 7 bases and the J gene lost 10 bases, with 14 bases spanning the gap. CDR3 sequence: CASNQGTKSPLHF. As DNA, the CDR3 is TGTGCCAGCAATCAGGGGACGAAATCACCCCTCCACTTT.

This chain connects TRBV2 to TRBJ2-5; D might be TRBD2 (6 bases). V was cut by 6 bases and J by 4 bases, with 6 bases left in between. Germline V gene sequence: CDR1 SNHLY, CDR2 FYNNEI. The CDR3 has 11 residues. CDR3 bases: TGTGCCAGCAGGGAGGGAGAGACCCAGTACTTC. Translating it yields CASREGETQYF.

J is TRBJ2-2 and V is TRBV6-5; D gene uncertain. CDR3 length equals 14 residues. With 0 bases removed from V and 7 bases from J, the gap between germline ends came to 9 bases. The germline V gene has CDR1 MNHEY and CDR2 SVGAGI. The CDR3 bases are TGTGCCAGCAGTTACTCCCCGATAGACGGGGAGCTGTTTTTT. Its protein product is CASSYSPIDGELFF.

The V and J genes are TRBV5-6 and TRBJ2-7; 9 bases line up with TRBD1. This CDR3 region has 14 residues. Germline CDR1 is SGHDT and CDR2 is YYEEEE. The V gene end was trimmed by 5 bases and the J gene end by 3 bases; junction bases not matched to a gene: 6. CDR3 loop: CASRSGQGFYEQYF. In DNA, the CDR3 is TGTGCCAGCAGATCTGGACAGGGGTTCTACGAGCAGTACTTC.

This clone turned up a few times. V and J are TRBV27 and TRBJ1-5; TRBD1 aligns across 7 bases. V shed 3 bases and J 2 bases; nucleotides not matched to a gene: 4. The CDR3 extends over 15 amino acids. Germline V gene data show CDR1 as MNHEY and CDR2 as SMNVEV (reference sequence). The CDR3 nucleotides read TGTGCCAGCAGTTTCACGGGGACAGGCAATCAGCCCCAGCATTTT. Translating it yields CASSFTGTGNQPQHF.

The J gene is TRBJ2-5, the V gene TRBV2; maybe TRBD2 (6 bases). Germline lookup yields CDR1 SNHLY and CDR2 FYNNEI. This CDR3 spans 14 amino acids. Trimming cost V 7 bases and J 5 bases, with 17 bases left between them. CDR3 amino acids: CASTGTAGRETQYF. For the CDR3, the DNA is TGTGCCAGCACTGGGACTGCGGGCCGGGAGACCCAGTACTTC.

This chain links TRBV28 with TRBJ1-5; D possibly corresponds to TRBD1 (5 bases). V dropped 3 bases and J dropped 6 bases, with 18 bases sitting between them. Germline-derived CDR1 and CDR2 are MDHEN and SYDVKM. CDR3 size: 16 residues. For the CDR3, the DNA is TGTGCCAGCAGTTTTATCGCGGGCGGGGGGACTCAGCCCCAGCATTTT. The encoded protein is CASSFIAGGGTQPQHF. Using reference TRBV28 and TRBJ1-5 for the parts outside the CDR3, the full variable domain is DVKVTQSSRYLVKRTGEKVFLECVQDMDHENMFWYRQDPGLGLRLIYFSYDVKMKEKGDIPEGYSVSREKKERFSLILESASTNQTSMYLCASSFIAGGGTQPQHFGDGTRLSIL.

V usage is TRBV6-5 and J usage is TRBJ2-7, with a weak D call TRBD1 (5 bases). CDR1 and CDR2 (germline): MNHEY, SVGAGI. V lost 4 bases and J lost 0, with 13 bases in between. The CDR3 consists of 15 residues. CDR3 DNA sequence: TGTGCCAGCAGTTGGAGCAGGGATAGCTCCTACGAGCAGTACTTC. Protein: CASSWSRDSSYEQYF.